Here is one TCR beta chain with its context. Its target is not known. The time point denotes: week 47, end of study. It was 300 ug of mutant IDH1 20-mer peptide that made up each vaccine dose, given with topical imiquimod. Sequenced by immunoSEQ multiplex PCR; TCRdb stores in-frame clones only, minus some. Here the sample spans almost 25,000 clones, about 80% being singletons. This record comes from a study of a mutant IDH1 vaccine in newly diagnosed glioma. From germline, CDR1 is LGHNA and CDR2 YSLEER. Deletions cut 0 bases from V and 3 bases from J, with 8 bases between. This CDR3 comprises 15 residues.

The material sequenced was PBMCs, taken from a glioma patient whose treatment included an IDH1 peptide vaccine. V and J are TRBV4-3 and TRBJ2-2; possible D gene TRBD2, 6 bases. The sequence was collected from a middle-aged man with glioma. Some clones in this sample may be carry-over from other donors' samples. CDR3 sequence reads: CASSQERGYTGELFF. The CDR3 DNA sequence: TGCGCCAGCAGCCAAGAGCGGGGATACACCGGGGAGCTGTTTTTT.